The 32 T cell receptor beta chains below were found in one sample sequenced in a study of T cell responses to AZD1222 COVID-19 vaccine. Method: immunoSEQ multiplex PCR; TCRdb's copy keeps in-frame clones and lacks some. In the table there are more than 150,000 clones, roughly 91% of which are singletons. The sample consisted of peripheral blood, taken 28 days after the second AZD1222 dose. Receptor source: an adult who received the AZD1222 COVID-19 vaccine.

This sequence joins TRBV28 and TRBJ2-2; the D call may be TRBD1 or TRBD2 (5 bases each). Germline assignment: CDR1 MDHEN and CDR2 SYDVKM. This CDR3 region has 14 residues. V dropped 5 bases and J dropped 8 bases, with 15 bases sitting between them. The CDR3 sequence is CASSTRTGRGELFF. The CDR3 DNA follows: TGTGCCAGCAGTACCCGGACGGGACGGGGGGAGCTGTTTTTT.

This clone was seen only once. The chain combines TRBV27 with TRBJ2-1; D uncertain. Germline V gene data show CDR1 as MNHEY and CDR2 as SMNVEV (reference sequence). The CDR3 covers 13 residues. V lost 4 bases and J lost 8, with 12 bases in between. This CDR3 is CASSSLGSHEQFF. Here the CDR3 DNA reads TGTGCCAGCAGTTCCCTAGGGTCCCATGAGCAGTTCTTC.

The chain links TRBV29-1 to TRBJ2-5; TRBD1 matches 11 bases. The CDR3 spans 14 residues. CDR1 is SQVTM and CDR2 is ANQGSEA in the germline V gene. V was clipped by 4 bases and J by 5 bases; unmatched bases: 6. The CDR3 loop reads CSVGGTGGYETQYF. The CDR3 DNA is TGCAGCGTTGGGGGGACAGGGGGATACGAGACCCAGTACTTC. Full variable domain (rest looked up from reference TRBV29-1 and TRBJ2-5): SAVISQKPSRDICQRGTSLTIQCQVDSQVTMMFWYRQQPGQSLTLIATANQGSEATYESGFVIDKFPISRPNLTFSTLTVSNMSPEDSSIYLCSVGGTGGYETQYFGPGTRLLVL.

The genes are TRBV7-9 and TRBJ2-7, with 7 positions matching TRBD2. The CDR3 spans 16 residues. From germline, CDR1 is SEHNR and CDR2 FQNEAQ (reference sequence). The trim removed 4 bases at V and 6 bases at J, leaving 15 bases unmatched. CDR3 sequence reads: CASSSPRAGAWAEQYF. As DNA, the CDR3 is TGTGCCAGCAGCTCCCCCCGGGCGGGAGCCTGGGCCGAGCAGTACTTC.

The chain couples TRBV27 to TRBJ2-5; 8 bases line up with TRBD2. V shed 4 bases, J shed 8 bases, and the junction held 6 bases outside the gene matches. CDR1 and CDR2 (germline): MNHEY, SMNVEV (reference sequence). This CDR3 region has 13 residues. The CDR3 sequence is CASSSGLEFTQYF. In nucleotides, the CDR3 is TGTGCCAGCAGTTCGGGACTAGAGTTCACCCAGTACTTC.

The gene calls are TRBV5-1 and TRBJ2-5, with D perhaps matching TRBD1 (6 bases). Germline CDR1 reads SGHRS; CDR2 reads YFSETQ. This CDR3 region has 13 residues. Trimming cost V 4 bases and J 1 base, with 8 bases left between them. The CDR3 reads CASSLDSQETQYF. The DNA of the CDR3 is TGCGCCAGCAGCCTGGACAGCCAAGAGACCCAGTACTTC.

In regard to this clone: At the DNA level, this CDR3 is encoded by other sequences in the same sample as well. The chain employs TRBV7-9 and TRBJ2-7; D ambiguous. The CDR3 consists of 14 residues. Between the trimmed V and J ends, which lost 1 base and 0 bases, there was a span of 7 bases. The germline gives CDR1 SEHNR, CDR2 FQNEAQ (reference sequence). DNA for the CDR3: TGTGCCAGCAGCTTAGACGGCCCCTCCTACGAGCAGTACTTC. It translates to CASSLDGPSYEQYF.

The chain recombines TRBV20-1 with TRBJ2-1, with D possibly being TRBD1 (8 bases). The CDR3 sequence is 13 residues long. The germline V gene has CDR1 DFQATT and CDR2 SNEGSKA (reference sequence). Trimming pared 3 bases from V and 7 bases from J, leaving 13 bases between. The CDR3 DNA sequence: TGCAGTGCTAGTTCACAGGGGGGGAATGAGCAGTTCTTC. It is translated as CSASSQGGNEQFF.

This clone was seen only once. This chain links TRBV28 with TRBJ2-7; perhaps TRBD2 as D (6 bases). V was clipped by 7 bases and J by 2 bases, with 21 bases between them. The CDR3 has 16 residues. From germline, CDR1 is MDHEN and CDR2 SYDVKM. The CDR3 here is CASTRPSAYATYEQYF. The CDR3 DNA is TGTGCCAGCACCCGCCCTAGCGCTTACGCCACCTACGAGCAGTACTTC. The full variable domain, completed using reference TRBV28 and TRBJ2-7, is DVKVTQSSRYLVKRTGEKVFLECVQDMDHENMFWYRQDPGLGLRLIYFSYDVKMKEKGDIPEGYSVSREKKERFSLILESASTNQTSMYLCASTRPSAYATYEQYFGPGTRLTVT.

CDR3 loop: CASSLDDSSKESEQFF. DNA for the CDR3: TGTGCCAGCAGCTTAGATGATAGCTCCAAGGAATCTGAGCAGTTCTTC. The gene calls are TRBV11-3 and TRBJ2-1; D gene unclear. Germline CDR1 and CDR2: SGHNT and YENEEA. The CDR3 sequence is 16 residues long. V lost 0 bases and J 9 bases, leaving 18 bases between the germline ends. The complete variable domain, with remaining parts taken from reference TRBV11-3 and TRBJ2-1, reads EAGVVQSPRYKIIEKKQPVAFWCNPISGHNTLYWYLQNLGQGPELLIRYENEEAVDDSQLPKDRFSAERLKGVDSTLKIQPAELGDSAVYLCASSLDDSSKESEQFFGPGTRLTVL.

Comment on this clone: An end of the junction differs from the germline gene, which may be a read error. The chain joins TRBV6-5 to TRBJ2-7; D ambiguous. This CDR3 is 11 amino acids long. Germline V lookup: CDR1 MNHEY, CDR2 SVGAGI. The CDR3 loop is CASSYVVLLGF. CDR3 sequence (DNA): TGTGCCAGCAGTTACGTGGTCCTTCTCGGCTTC.

V and J are TRBV6-2 or TRBV6-3 and TRBJ1-5; D uncertain. Germline CDR1 and CDR2: MNHEY and SVGEGT. The V gene lost 1 base and the J gene lost 3 bases, with 13 bases spanning the gap. The CDR3 has 16 residues. CDR3 bases: TGTGCCAGCAGTTACTTCGGACGGTTCCTCAATCAGCCCCAGCATTTT. Translated: CASSYFGRFLNQPQHF.

J is TRBJ2-1 and V is TRBV11-3; D unresolved. CDR3 length: 14 amino acids. Between the trimmed V and J ends, which lost 5 bases and 7 bases, there was a span of 15 bases. CDR1 and CDR2 from the germline V gene are SGHNT and YENEEA. The CDR3 region is CASSRGPTGNEQFF. The CDR3 DNA sequence: TGTGCCAGCAGCCGCGGCCCTACTGGGAATGAGCAGTTCTTC.

The chain links TRBV29-1 to TRBJ2-1, with D unresolved. The CDR3 totals 15 residues. Germline CDR1 is SQVTM and CDR2 is ANQGSEA. Trimming removed 2 bases at V and 1 base at J, with 12 bases between. In DNA, the CDR3 is TGCAGCGTTGAAAGTCCCAGGCTTTCCTACAATGAGCAGTTCTTC. It specifies CSVESPRLSYNEQFF.

V usage is TRBV5-5 and J usage is TRBJ1-1; D uncertain. In germline, CDR1 is SGHKS, CDR2 YYEKEE (reference sequence). CDR3 length: 13 amino acids. Trimming left V 4 bases short and J 0 bases short, with 7 bases between. The CDR3 is CASSPGVNTEAFF. In nucleotides, the CDR3 is TGTGCCAGCAGCCCCGGAGTGAACACTGAAGCTTTCTTT.

This clone was counted a few times. The V and J genes are TRBV28 and TRBJ2-1; 8 bases are shared with TRBD1. Losses at the gene ends were 6 bases for V and 9 bases for J; bases not matched to a gene: 13. This CDR3 contains 15 residues. Germline CDR1 is MDHEN and CDR2 is SYDVKM. Written as DNA, the CDR3 is TGTGCCAGCAGACATCCGTTGCAGGGGGCGGCTGAGCAGTTCTTC. It specifies CASRHPLQGAAEQFF.

This chain connects TRBV19 to TRBJ2-1; possible D gene TRBD2, 6 bases. The CDR3 spans 15 residues. V shed 10 bases and J shed 7 bases, with 23 bases lying between them. Germline V gives CDR1 LNHDA, CDR2 SQIVND (reference sequence). CDR3 DNA sequence: TGTGCCACCATTGTTTCTGGAGGGGTTCGTAATGAGCAGTTCTTC. This sequence encodes CATIVSGGVRNEQFF.

The gene calls are TRBV3-1 (or the pseudogene TRBV3-2) and TRBJ2-7, with 13 nucleotides matching TRBD2. This CDR3 is built from 14 residues. Losses at the gene ends were 4 bases for V and 6 bases for J; bases not matched to a gene: 3. Per germline, CDR1 LGHDT and CDR2 YNNKEL (reference sequence). CDR3 sequence reads: CASSLGLAGSEQYF. The CDR3 DNA reads as TGTGCCAGCAGCCTGGGACTAGCGGGAAGCGAGCAGTACTTC.

This chain joins TRBV6-2 or TRBV6-3 and TRBJ2-7; no definite D call. Germline values: CDR1 MNHEY, CDR2 SVGEGT. The CDR3 extends over 14 amino acids. Trimming shortened V by 2 bases and J by 5 bases, and 13 bases separated the two germline ends. The CDR3 here is CASSYVGFYHEQYF. In DNA, the CDR3 is TGTGCCAGCAGTTACGTCGGGTTTTACCACGAGCAGTACTTC.

The rearrangement joins TRBV6-6 to TRBJ1-1; 8 bases agree with TRBD1. The germline V gene encodes CDR1 MNHNY and CDR2 SVGAGI (reference sequence). There are 14 residues in the CDR3. The J segment lost 6 bases and the V segment lost 4 bases, leaving 7 bases of the junction unmatched. CDR3 sequence reads: CASSSLQGVSEAFF. Here the CDR3 DNA reads TGTGCCAGCAGTTCACTACAGGGGGTCTCTGAAGCTTTCTTT.

The rearrangement uses TRBV28 and TRBJ1-5, with D perhaps TRBD1 (5 bases). The CDR3 contains 15 residues. The V end was cut by 4 bases, the J end by 5 bases, with 15 bases between. CDR1 is MDHEN and CDR2 is SYDVKM in the germline V gene. The CDR3 region has the DNA TGTGCCAGCAGTTCCGGGACCGTTGGGGATCAGCCCCAGCATTTT. This sequence encodes CASSSGTVGDQPQHF.

V is TRBV28 and J is TRBJ2-1; perhaps TRBD1 as D (5 bases). Germline V gene lookup returns CDR1 MDHEN and CDR2 SYDVKM. This CDR3 is built from 11 residues. Trimming shortened V by 8 bases and J by 12 bases, and 14 bases separated the two germline ends. CDR3 amino acids: CASHQTATQFF. The CDR3 bases are TGTGCCAGCCACCAGACAGCCACGCAGTTCTTC.

This clone was picked up a small number of times. This sequence joins TRBV27 and TRBJ2-2; perhaps TRBD2 as D (6 bases). The ends were cut back, 2 bases at V and 1 base at J, with 11 bases in the middle. The CDR3 is made up of 16 amino acids. Germline CDR1 and CDR2: MNHEY and SMNVEV (reference sequence). CDR3 in amino acids: CASSLIGTLNTGELFF. The CDR3 region has the DNA TGTGCCAGCAGTTTAATAGGGACTTTGAACACCGGGGAGCTGTTTTTT.

This rearrangement joins TRBV6-2 or TRBV6-3 to TRBJ1-1; unclear D gene. Trimming stripped 0 bases from V and 8 bases from J, with 10 bases between. The germline V gene encodes CDR1 MNHEY and CDR2 SVGEGT. The length of the CDR3 is 13 residues. The CDR3 region is CASSYSSHQEAFF. DNA of the CDR3: TGTGCCAGCAGTTACTCCAGCCATCAGGAAGCTTTCTTT.

The chain is built from TRBV11-1 and TRBJ1-4, with TRBD1 matching 10 bases. The ends lost 5 bases at V and 8 bases at J; junction bases unmatched: 5. The germline V gene has CDR1 SGHAT and CDR2 FQDESV (reference sequence). The CDR3 covers 14 residues. The CDR3 spells CASSTGTGVEKLFF. CDR3 DNA sequence: TGTGCCAGCAGCACCGGGACAGGGGTCGAAAAACTGTTTTTT. Supplemented by reference TRBV11-1 and TRBJ1-4, the full variable domain reads EAEVAQSPRYKITEKSQAVAFWCDPISGHATLYWYRQILGQGPELLVQFQDESVVDDSQLPKDRFSAERLKGVDSTLKIQPAELGDSAMYLCASSTGTGVEKLFFGSGTQLSVL.

The chain is built from TRBV3-1 (or the pseudogene TRBV3-2) and TRBJ2-7, with D unclear. Looked up from germline, CDR1 is LGHDT and CDR2 is YNNKEL (reference sequence). V lost 1 base and J 3 bases, leaving 10 bases between the germline ends. The CDR3 consists of 14 residues. CDR3 region: CASSQGTMYYEQYF. Here the CDR3 DNA reads TGTGCCAGCAGCCAAGGGACCATGTACTACGAGCAGTACTTC.

V is TRBV14 and J is TRBJ2-3, with 11 nucleotides matching TRBD2. The CDR3 is 18 amino acids. V lost 3 bases and J lost 1; bases outside the gene matches: 9. CDR1 SGHDN and CDR2 FVKESK come from the germline V gene. CDR3 sequence: CASSQALAGGPRTDTQYF. As DNA, the CDR3 is TGTGCCAGCAGCCAGGCCCTAGCGGGAGGACCACGCACAGATACGCAGTATTTT.

The rearrangement links TRBV7-9 to TRBJ2-7; 7 bases match TRBD2. CDR1 and CDR2 (germline): SEHNR, FQNEAQ (reference sequence). The CDR3 spans 13 residues. The trim removed 5 bases at V and 2 bases at J, leaving 3 bases unmatched. CDR3 loop: CASSVLATYEQYF. In nucleotides, the CDR3 is TGTGCCAGCAGCGTACTAGCGACCTACGAGCAGTACTTC.

Only one count was recorded for this clone. The chain has TRBV18 and TRBJ1-1; no firm D call. CDR1 is KGHSH, CDR2 LQKENI, per germline. The CDR3 runs to 13 residues. V was clipped by 3 bases and J by 0 bases, with 5 bases between them. Here the CDR3 reads CASSPEMNTEAFF. For the CDR3, the DNA is TGTGCCAGCTCACCGGAGATGAACACTGAAGCTTTCTTT. Drawing the rest from reference TRBV18 and TRBJ1-1, the complete variable domain is NAGVMQNPRHLVRRRGQEARLRCSPMKGHSHVYWYRQLPEEGLKFMVYLQKENIIDESGMPKERFSAEFPKEGPSILRIQQVVRGDSAAYFCASSPEMNTEAFFGQGTRLTVV.

The J gene is TRBJ1-4, the V gene TRBV7-8; no reliable D call. The length of the CDR3 is 14 residues. V was trimmed by 5 bases and J by 10 bases, leaving 17 bases between them. Germline-derived CDR1 and CDR2 are SGHVS and FQNEAQ. The CDR3 here is CASSLLGGTGKLFF. In nucleotides, the CDR3 is TGTGCCAGCAGCCTCCTAGGCGGTACGGGAAAACTGTTTTTT. Full variable domain (rest looked up from reference TRBV7-8 and TRBJ1-4): GAGVSQSPRYKVAKRGQDVALRCDPISGHVSLFWYQQALGQGPEFLTYFQNEAQLDKSGLPSDRFFAERPEGSVSTLKIQRTQQEDSAVYLCASSLLGGTGKLFFGSGTQLSVL.

The chain is built from TRBV28 and TRBJ2-3; 7 bases match TRBD1. CDR1 MDHEN and CDR2 SYDVKM come from the germline V gene. The CDR3 spans 15 residues. The trim removed 7 bases at V and 1 base at J, leaving 8 bases unmatched. CDR3 sequence reads: CASTDGQVRTDTQYF. The CDR3 coding sequence is TGTGCCAGCACTGACGGACAGGTCCGCACAGATACGCAGTATTTT.

Written as DNA, the CDR3 is TGTGCCAGCAGCCCGGATAAGGGACTAGCGGGTTCCTACGAGCAGTACTTC. This gives the protein CASSPDKGLAGSYEQYF. The V and J genes are TRBV9 and TRBJ2-7, with 12 bases matching TRBD2. The germline CDR1 and CDR2 sequences are SGDLS and YYNGEE. Unmatched junction bases numbered 9, after V lost 4 bases and J lost 1 base. CDR3 length: 17 residues.